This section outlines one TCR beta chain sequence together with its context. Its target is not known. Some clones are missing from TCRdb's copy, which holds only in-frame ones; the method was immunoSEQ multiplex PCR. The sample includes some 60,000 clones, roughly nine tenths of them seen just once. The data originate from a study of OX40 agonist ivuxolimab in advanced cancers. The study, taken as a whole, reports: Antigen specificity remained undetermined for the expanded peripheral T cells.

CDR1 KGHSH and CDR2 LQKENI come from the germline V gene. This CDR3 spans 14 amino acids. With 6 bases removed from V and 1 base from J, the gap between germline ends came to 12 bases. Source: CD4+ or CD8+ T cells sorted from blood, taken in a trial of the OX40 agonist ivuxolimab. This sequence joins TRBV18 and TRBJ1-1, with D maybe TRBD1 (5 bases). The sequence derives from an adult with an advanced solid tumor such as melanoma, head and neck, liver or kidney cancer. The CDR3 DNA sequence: TGTGCCAGCTCCCCTGCTACAGGGAACACTGAAGCTTTCTTT. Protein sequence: CASSPATGNTEAFF.